The 18 T cell receptor beta chains reported below all come from one sample, sequenced in a study of blood T cell repertoires in COVID-19. Only in-frame clones appear in the TCRdb table, and some are missing; sequencing was by immunoSEQ multiplex PCR. The table shows roughly 180,000 clones, with around 86% occurring only once. Material: peripheral blood. All receptors come from a man in his sixties with acute or convalescent COVID-19.

The chain employs TRBV7-8 and TRBJ2-7, with TRBD1 as a possible D gene (5 bases). The CDR3 is 13 amino acids. V lost 5 bases to trimming and J lost 2 bases, with 10 bases between them. Per the germline V gene, CDR1 is SGHVS and CDR2 is FQNEAQ. CDR3 residues: CASSISGPYEQYF. CDR3 bases: TGTGCCAGCAGCATTTCAGGGCCCTACGAGCAGTACTTC. The full variable domain, with the rest looked up from reference TRBV7-8 and TRBJ2-7, is GAGVSQSPRYKVAKRGQDVALRCDPISGHVSLFWYQQALGQGPEFLTYFQNEAQLDKSGLPSDRFFAERPEGSVSTLKIQRTQQEDSAVYLCASSISGPYEQYFGPGTRLTVT.

This clone was detected once. V and J are TRBV7-8 and TRBJ1-4, with unresolved D. CDR1 SGHVS and CDR2 FQNEAQ come from the germline V gene. Trimming removed 5 bases from V and 0 bases from J, with 10 bases in between. The CDR3 length is 15 residues. This CDR3 reads CASSPWATTNEKLFF. CDR3 DNA: TGTGCCAGCAGCCCCTGGGCCACAACTAATGAAAAACTGTTTTTT.

The V call is TRBV27, the J call TRBJ2-1; 13 nucleotides align to TRBD2. This CDR3 has 20 residues. V shed 5 bases, J shed 2 bases, and the junction held 15 bases outside the gene matches. Germline CDR1 reads MNHEY; CDR2 reads SMNVEV (reference sequence). The DNA of the CDR3 is TGTGCCAGCAGTCTACTTGCCCCGGGACTAGCGGGACAGACCTACAATGAGCAGTTCTTC. Amino acid sequence: CASSLLAPGLAGQTYNEQFF.

This clone showed up just once. The gene calls are TRBV6-5 and TRBJ2-3, with 10 bases lining up with TRBD1. Germline CDR1 and CDR2: MNHEY and SVGAGI. This CDR3 has 15 amino acids. With 8 bases clipped from V and 9 bases from J, the junction kept 14 bases outside the gene matches. CDR3 loop: CASARGTGAGNTQYF. In DNA, the CDR3 is TGTGCCAGCGCCCGAGGGACAGGGGCCGGTAACACGCAGTATTTT.

The chain carries TRBV4-2 and TRBJ2-1; TRBD2 matches at 11 bases. In germline, CDR1 is LGHNA, CDR2 YNFKEQ. This CDR3 has 15 amino acids. Unmatched junction bases numbered 4, after V lost 2 bases and J lost 7 bases. In DNA form, the CDR3 reads TGTGCCAGCAGCCAACCGGGACTAGCGGATAATGAGCAGTTCTTC. This translates into CASSQPGLADNEQFF.

The rearrangement joins TRBV5-8 to TRBJ1-1; 10 positions match TRBD1. The V and J ends lost 4 bases and 3 bases, in that order; junction bases with no gene match: 6. The CDR3 sequence is 15 residues long. CDR1 is SGHTS, CDR2 YDEGEE, per germline. CDR3 in amino acids: CASSPTGQGDTEAFF. As DNA, the CDR3 is TGTGCCAGCAGCCCAACCGGACAGGGGGACACTGAAGCTTTCTTT.

This clone is a singleton in its sample. The chain joins TRBV28 to TRBJ1-5; 7 bases align to TRBD1. CDR3 size: 14 residues. V was clipped by 7 bases and J by 6 bases; unmatched bases: 9. Germline loops: CDR1 MDHEN, CDR2 SYDVKM. CDR3 residues: CASTRTGGGQPQHF. The CDR3 DNA reads TGTGCCAGCACCAGGACAGGAGGTGGTCAGCCCCAGCATTTT. Full variable domain (missing parts from reference TRBV28 and TRBJ1-5): DVKVTQSSRYLVKRTGEKVFLECVQDMDHENMFWYRQDPGLGLRLIYFSYDVKMKEKGDIPEGYSVSREKKERFSLILESASTNQTSMYLCASTRTGGGQPQHFGDGTRLSIL.

The count of this clone is one. The V call is TRBV28, the J call TRBJ1-2; 8 nucleotides match TRBD1. The length of the CDR3 is 14 residues. Germline CDR1 MDHEN, CDR2 SYDVKM. The trim removed 8 bases at V and 9 bases at J, leaving 14 bases unmatched. As DNA, the CDR3 is TGTGCCAGCGTTCCCCGGACAGGGACGTTGAGCTACACCTTC. As protein: CASVPRTGTLSYTF.

The V gene is TRBV4-1, the J gene TRBJ2-5; a weak D match, TRBD1 (6 bases). The CDR3 has 17 amino acids. V was shortened by 0 bases and J by 2 bases, with 16 bases between the two germline ends. The germline V gene encodes CDR1 MGHRA and CDR2 YSYEKL. As DNA, the CDR3 is TGCGCCAGCAGCCAAGAGTTTCGTGGCAGGGGACAAGAGACCCAGTACTTC. Protein product: CASSQEFRGRGQETQYF.

This clone was recorded once. The chain has TRBV18 and TRBJ2-2, with D possibly matching TRBD1 (6 bases). Germline CDR1 and CDR2: KGHSH and LQKENI. Trimming removed 2 bases at V and 1 base at J, with 11 bases between. This CDR3 spans 16 amino acids. CDR3 amino acids: CASSPGLTGNTGELFF. In nucleotides, the CDR3 is TGTGCCAGCTCACCAGGTCTGACAGGGAACACCGGGGAGCTGTTTTTT.

The CDR3 spells CSVDSSGTPGLGSYNEQFF. The CDR3 DNA reads TGCAGCGTTGATTCTTCGGGGACGCCGGGACTGGGGTCTTACAATGAGCAGTTCTTC. The V call is TRBV29-1, the J call TRBJ2-1; D might be TRBD2 (6 bases). This CDR3 comprises 19 residues. The V end lost 3 bases, the J end lost 4 bases, and 28 bases lay between the germline ends. Per the germline V gene, CDR1 is SQVTM and CDR2 is ANQGSEA.

The V and J genes are TRBV28 and TRBJ2-7; 7 bases match TRBD1. Germline V CDR1 and CDR2: MDHEN, SYDVKM. This CDR3 has 14 amino acids. With V trimmed by 7 bases and J by 3 bases, 9 bases remained unmatched. CDR3 region: CASITRQGSYEQYF. The CDR3 DNA reads as TGTGCCAGCATCACAAGACAGGGAAGCTACGAGCAGTACTTC.

The chain couples TRBV27 to TRBJ1-5; TRBD1 agrees at 9 bases. The V gene's germline CDR1 is MNHEY and CDR2 SMNVEV (reference sequence). Trimming removed 4 bases from V and 6 bases from J; junction bases left unmatched: 16. The CDR3 runs to 18 residues. For the CDR3, the DNA is TGTGCCAGCAGTTCCATCGACAGGGGGTGGTTGATGATTCAGCCCCAGCATTTT. Translated, it gives CASSSIDRGWLMIQPQHF.

The chain carries TRBV10-2 and TRBJ1-4, with D unresolved. V was clipped by 4 bases and J by 8 bases, with 11 bases between them. The length of the CDR3 is 13 residues. Germline CDR1 and CDR2: WSHSY and SAAADI. DNA for the CDR3: TGCGCCAGCAGTGTCTTCCCTCGGGAAAAACTGTTTTTT. Amino acids: CASSVFPREKLFF.

This clone was recorded once. The J gene is TRBJ1-2, the V gene TRBV5-1, with D perhaps matching TRBD1 (5 bases). The germline V and J ends were trimmed by 4 bases and 1 base, with 8 bases remaining between them. The CDR3 extends over 13 amino acids. CDR1 SGHRS and CDR2 YFSETQ come from the germline V gene. CDR3 residues: CASSDDSNYGYTF. CDR3 coding DNA: TGCGCCAGCAGCGACGACAGTAACTATGGCTACACCTTC.

J is TRBJ2-1 and V is TRBV29-1; D is uncertain. The CDR3 is 16 residues long. V was pared by 3 bases and J by 0 bases, with 15 bases between. Germline lookup yields CDR1 SQVTM and CDR2 ANQGSEA. The CDR3 bases are TGCAGCGTTGATGATGACACTGCGAGCTCCTACAATGAGCAGTTCTTC. As protein: CSVDDDTASSYNEQFF.

J is TRBJ2-5 and V is TRBV4-1, with 7 bases fitting TRBD2. CDR3 length: 17 residues. V lost 1 base to trimming and J lost 2 bases; unmatched junction nucleotides: 10. The germline V gene has CDR1 MGHRA and CDR2 YSYEKL. In DNA form, the CDR3 reads TGCGCCAGCAGCCAAGGGTCTAGCGGAGTCCGACAAGAGACCCAGTACTTC. It encodes CASSQGSSGVRQETQYF.

The gene calls are TRBV7-8 and TRBJ2-2; 11 bases agree with TRBD2. The length of the CDR3 is 14 residues. Trimming removed 5 bases from V and 8 bases from J; junction bases left unmatched: 4. Germline CDR1 and CDR2: SGHVS and FQNEAQ. The CDR3 protein is CASSTGLAGGELFF. CDR3 DNA: TGTGCCAGCAGCACAGGACTAGCGGGTGGGGAGCTGTTTTTT.